This passage covers 16 T cell receptor beta chains from one sample sequenced in a study of blood T cell repertoires in COVID-19 (dated by TCRdb to the early 2020s). Library preparation was by the immunoSEQ multiplex PCR assay. The table was pulled from immuneACCESS by TCRdb, which kept in-frame rearrangements only. Such tables lose some clones; where checked, under half of the loss comes from unresolved V genes, and the rest has no known cause. The sample table holds under 250,000 clones, of which around 82% were seen once. The ten largest clones represent 4.3% of the sample. Sequencing used PBMCs or T cells enriched from blood (not recorded which). The receptors were gathered from a man aged 25-45 years with acute COVID-19.

Only one count was recorded for this clone. The genes are TRBV11-2 and TRBJ2-3; 10 bases fit TRBD2. Germline V gene data show CDR1 as SGHAT and CDR2 as FQNNGV. Trimming took 1 base from V and 4 from J; bases not matched to a gene: 2. This CDR3 region has 15 residues. CDR3 DNA sequence: TGTGCCAGCAGCTTAGCTAGCGGGGGTTCAGATACGCAGTATTTT. It codes for CASSLASGGSDTQYF.

The chain employs TRBV9 and TRBJ1-1, with 9 bases identical to TRBD1. Looked up from germline, CDR1 is SGDLS and CDR2 is YYNGEE. Trimming removed 2 bases from V and 4 bases from J; junction bases left unmatched: 12. This CDR3 is 17 amino acids long. CDR3 residues: CASSVGQGFEWSTEAFF. CDR3 coding DNA: TGTGCCAGCAGCGTGGGACAGGGATTCGAGTGGAGCACTGAAGCTTTCTTT.

V and J are TRBV5-5 and TRBJ1-1; D is ambiguous. This CDR3 has 17 amino acids. Germline CDR1 reads SGHKS; CDR2 reads YYEKEE (reference sequence). Between the trimmed V and J ends, which lost 0 bases and 5 bases, there was a span of 20 bases. The CDR3 DNA is TGTGCCAGCAGCTTGGGGATGGGCGTTAGGGAGCAAACTGAAGCTTTCTTT. This codes for CASSLGMGVREQTEAFF.

This sequence joins TRBV7-9 and TRBJ2-1; 8 bases align to TRBD1. Germline trimming cut 6 bases from V and 3 bases from J; bases unmatched to any gene: 7. Germline CDR1 and CDR2: SEHNR and FQNEAQ (reference sequence). The CDR3 spans 15 residues. The CDR3 DNA is TGTGCCAGCAGTGCCGGGACAGGCCTCTACAATGAGCAGTTCTTC. This gives the protein CASSAGTGLYNEQFF.

The chain couples TRBV19 to TRBJ2-2, with 9 bases that match TRBD1. The germline CDR1 and CDR2 sequences are LNHDA and SQIVND (reference sequence). Unmatched junction bases numbered 8, after V lost 4 bases and J lost 5 bases. This CDR3 is 16 amino acids long. The CDR3 DNA sequence: TGTGCCAGTAGTACCTTACAGGGGGCAGGGACCGGGGAGCTGTTTTTT. As protein: CASSTLQGAGTGELFF.

V usage is TRBV6-1 and J usage is TRBJ1-6; D uncertain. The V gene lost 1 base and the J gene lost 7 bases, with 29 bases spanning the gap. The CDR3 has 21 residues. Germline V gene lookup returns CDR1 MNHNS and CDR2 SASEGT. CDR3 amino acids: CASSEVPWVQIRRGGNSPLHF. The CDR3 DNA is TGTGCCAGCAGTGAAGTGCCGTGGGTACAAATCCGGCGGGGTGGAAATTCACCCCTCCACTTT.

CDR3 bases: TGTGCCACCAGTGAACCAACAGGGTTCCAATACAATGAGCAGTTCTTC. This encodes CATSEPTGFQYNEQFF. This rearrangement joins TRBV24-1 to TRBJ2-1, with D tentatively TRBD1 (6 bases). Trimming removed 4 bases at V and 4 bases at J, with 16 bases between. CDR3 length: 16 residues. Germline-derived CDR1 and CDR2 are KGHDR and SFDVKD.

The V call is TRBV7-6, the J call TRBJ1-3, with 9 bases aligning to TRBD1. The CDR3 is made up of 16 amino acids. The germline CDR1 and CDR2 sequences are SGHVS and FNYEAQ. J was trimmed by 1 base and V by 4 bases; bases with no gene match: 5. CDR3 nucleotides: TGTGCCAGCAGCTCATTGGACAGGGGTTCTGGAAACACCATATATTTT. This translates into CASSSLDRGSGNTIYF. Drawing the rest from reference TRBV7-6 and TRBJ1-3, the complete variable domain is GAGVSQSPRYKVTKRGQDVALRCDPISGHVSLYWYRQALGQGPEFLTYFNYEAQQDKSGLPNDRFSAERPEGSISTLTIQRTEQRDSAMYRCASSSLDRGSGNTIYFGEGSWLTVV.

The rearrangement links TRBV6-4 to TRBJ2-1; TRBD1 agrees at 7 bases. This CDR3 is 13 amino acids long. V lost 5 bases to trimming and J lost 9 bases; unmatched junction nucleotides: 7. Germline assignment: CDR1 MRHNA and CDR2 SNTAGT. The CDR3 region is CASSLVEGAEQFF. CDR3 DNA: TGTGCCAGCAGTTTGGTCGAGGGGGCTGAGCAGTTCTTC.

V and J are TRBV7-3 and TRBJ2-3, with D possibly TRBD2 on 7 matching bases. V was pared by 3 bases and J by 2 bases, with 12 bases between. The CDR3 has 15 amino acids. In germline, CDR1 is SGHTA, CDR2 FQGTGA. CDR3 nucleotide sequence: TGTGCCAGCAGCTTTAACGGGGGGCCCACAGATACGCAGTATTTT. Translated, it gives CASSFNGGPTDTQYF.

V and J are TRBV3-1 (or the pseudogene TRBV3-2) and TRBJ2-7, with TRBD1 matching 11 bases. Germline values: CDR1 LGHDT, CDR2 YNNKEL (reference sequence). The CDR3 spans 14 residues. V lost 3 bases, J lost 4 bases, and 2 bases stayed unmatched. For the CDR3, the DNA is TGTGCCAGCAGCCAGGGGACAGGGGGATACGAGCAGTACTTC. Encoded protein: CASSQGTGGYEQYF.

V is TRBV19 and J is TRBJ2-5; D not certain. The CDR3 has 13 amino acids. Trimming cost V 3 bases and J 2 bases, with 7 bases left between them. Germline assignment: CDR1 LNHDA and CDR2 SQIVND (reference sequence). The CDR3 loop is CASSIGSQETQYF. The CDR3 DNA sequence: TGTGCCAGTAGTATTGGTAGTCAAGAGACCCAGTACTTC.

The V call is TRBV27, the J call TRBJ2-1; 12 positions match TRBD1. The germline V gene encodes CDR1 MNHEY and CDR2 SMNVEV (reference sequence). The V segment lost 7 bases and the J segment 5 bases; nucleotides outside the gene matches: 6. CDR3 length: 15 residues. The CDR3 DNA follows: TGTGCCAGCACCCCGGGACAGGGGGCGGACAATGAGCAGTTCTTC. Residues: CASTPGQGADNEQFF.

The V and J genes are TRBV19 and TRBJ2-5, with unresolved D. The CDR3 length is 13 residues. V was pared by 6 bases and J by 9 bases, with 17 bases between. Germline assignment: CDR1 LNHDA and CDR2 SQIVND (reference sequence). The CDR3 DNA sequence: TGTGCCAGTAGCCAATCCACCGGAGATCCCCAGTACTTC. It codes for CASSQSTGDPQYF. Looking up the rest from reference TRBV19 and TRBJ2-5 gives the full variable domain: DGGITQSPKYLFRKEGQNVTLSCEQNLNHDAMYWYRQDPGQGLRLIYYSQIVNDFQKGDIAEGYSVSREKKESFPLTVTSAQKNPTAFYLCASSQSTGDPQYFGPGTRLLVL.

The chain links TRBV29-1 to TRBJ1-2; unclear D gene. Per germline, CDR1 SQVTM and CDR2 ANQGSEA. This CDR3 has 14 residues. With 4 bases removed from V and 4 bases from J, the gap between germline ends came to 16 bases. In nucleotides, the CDR3 is TGCAGCGTTGTATCGGCAGGAACGATCTATGGCTACACCTTC. Translated, it gives CSVVSAGTIYGYTF.

The CDR3 region has the DNA TGCGCCAGCAGCTTTACGGGGGAAGCCCTCGGGGAAAAACTGTTTTTT. Translating gives CASSFTGEALGEKLFF. The chain joins TRBV5-1 to TRBJ1-4; tentative D call: TRBD1 (5 bases). The V gene lost 2 bases and the J gene lost 8 bases, with 19 bases spanning the gap. The CDR3 has 16 amino acids. CDR1 SGHRS and CDR2 YFSETQ come from the germline V gene.